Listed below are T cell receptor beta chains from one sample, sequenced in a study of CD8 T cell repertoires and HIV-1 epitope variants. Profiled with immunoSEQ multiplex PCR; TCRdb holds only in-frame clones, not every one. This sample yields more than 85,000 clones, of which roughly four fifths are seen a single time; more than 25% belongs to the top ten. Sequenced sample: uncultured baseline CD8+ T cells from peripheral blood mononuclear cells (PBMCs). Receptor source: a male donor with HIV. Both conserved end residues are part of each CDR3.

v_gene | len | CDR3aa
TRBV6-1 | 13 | CASSVQRAQPQHF
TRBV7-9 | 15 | CASSSAQGSDTEAFF
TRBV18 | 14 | CASSPGGGAHEQFF
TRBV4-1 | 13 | CASSQTIQETQYF
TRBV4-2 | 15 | CASSQVRTGGQPQHF
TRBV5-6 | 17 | CASSLLILGGAGTEAFF
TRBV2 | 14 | CASSTQWGDYEQYF
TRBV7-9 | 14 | CASSPGQGPLEQYF
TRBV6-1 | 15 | CASSEEGGIYYEQYF
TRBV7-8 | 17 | CASSLTLAGAPSETQYF
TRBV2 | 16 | CASSRLTSGGTDTQYF
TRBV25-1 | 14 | CASSDSRFHSPLHF
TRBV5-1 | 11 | CATSDLDTQYF
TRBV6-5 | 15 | CASSRLQGAGETQYF
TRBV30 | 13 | CAWRVSVGNTIYF
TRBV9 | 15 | CASSPRPVQADTQYF
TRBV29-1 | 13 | CSVDTGRNEKLFF
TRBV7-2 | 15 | CASSSYSGTKETQYF
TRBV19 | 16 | CASSIDSGSGANVLTF